This TCR beta chain was sequenced in a study of blood T cell repertoires in COVID-19. This clone was counted only a few times. V was shortened by 5 bases and J by 7 bases, with 19 bases between the two germline ends. The CDR3 has 15 residues. Looked up from germline, CDR1 is SGHTS and CDR2 is YDEGEE. Sequencing used immunoSEQ multiplex PCR; TCRdb keeps in-frame clones, though not all of them. This sample has some 220,000 clones; approximately 85% occur once, and the top ten carry about 4%. The sequencing sample was made of peripheral blood. The V call is TRBV5-8, the J call TRBJ2-1; the D gene is possibly TRBD2 (6 bases). This clonotype was sampled from a man aged 50 to 59 with acute or convalescent COVID-19. CDR3 DNA sequence: TGTGCCAGCAGTCTCGGGACTGCAGAAATTAATGAGCAGTTCTTC. Protein sequence: CASSLGTAEINEQFF.